The 31 T cell receptor beta chains in this list originate from one sample, sequenced in a study of cytotoxic CD8 clonotypes in ibrutinib-treated CLL. Assay: immunoSEQ multiplex PCR; the TCRdb copy retains only in-frame clones and omits some. The table records 14,000 or so clones, under 75% of them present only once. The sequencing here drew on PBMCs, taken before ibrutinib treatment. These receptors were collected from a human donor with chronic lymphocytic leukemia.

The chain recombines TRBV18 with TRBJ2-7; possible D gene TRBD1, 6 bases. The germline V and J ends were trimmed by 8 bases and 5 bases, with 13 bases remaining between them. The germline gives CDR1 KGHSH, CDR2 LQKENI. The CDR3 sequence is 12 residues long. In DNA form, the CDR3 reads TGTGCCAGCAACAGGGCCGGGAACGAGCAGTACTTC. This encodes CASNRAGNEQYF.

This sequence joins TRBV7-2 and TRBJ2-7; TRBD2 matches at 16 bases. The CDR3 runs to 16 residues. The ends lost 5 bases at V and 5 bases at J; junction bases unmatched: 6. Germline V CDR1 and CDR2: SGHTA, FQGNSA. The DNA of the CDR3 is TGTGCCAGCAGCCCACAGGGACTAGCGGGAGGGCACGAGCAGTACTTC. Amino acids: CASSPQGLAGGHEQYF.

The chain has TRBV5-5 and TRBJ1-6; 7 bases align to TRBD1. The germline V gene encodes CDR1 SGHKS and CDR2 YYEKEE (reference sequence). J lost 8 bases, V lost 3 bases, and 2 bases had no gene match. CDR3 length equals 13 residues. CDR3 nucleotides: TGTGCCAGCAGCTGGGACAGCCATTCACCCCTCCACTTT. Protein product: CASSWDSHSPLHF.

This chain joins TRBV5-6 and TRBJ1-2; D might be TRBD1 (6 bases). CDR1 SGHDT and CDR2 YYEEEE come from the germline V gene. The CDR3 loop spans 13 amino acids. V lost 7 bases and J 7 bases, leaving 17 bases between the germline ends. The CDR3 bases are TGTGCCAGCGGGGCTCCCGGGACACGTGGCTACACCTTC. Protein: CASGAPGTRGYTF.

This clone was detected a few times. The V and J genes are TRBV7-3 and TRBJ2-3; D is unresolved. The V gene lost 5 bases and the J gene lost 5 bases, with 17 bases spanning the gap. CDR3 size: 15 residues. Germline V gene lookup returns CDR1 SGHTA and CDR2 FQGTGA. In nucleotides, the CDR3 is TGTGCCAGCAGCCCCCGACCTACCCCGGGAGATACGCAGTATTTT. Encoded protein: CASSPRPTPGDTQYF.

With respect to this clone: Its ends do not fully match the called genes, so a read error is possible. The gene calls are TRBV7-7 and TRBJ1-1; possibly TRBD1 for D (5 bases). The CDR3 sequence is 13 residues long. CDR1 and CDR2 from the germline V gene are SSHAT and FNYEAQ (reference sequence). The CDR3, as DNA: TGTGCTAGCAGCCAGGGTTGGGGCACTGAAGCTTTCTTT. Encoded protein: CASSQGWGTEAFF. Together with reference TRBV7-7 and TRBJ1-1, the CDR3 gives the full variable domain: GAGVSQSPRYKVTKRGQDVTLRCDPISSHATLYWYQQALGQGPEFLTYFNYEAQPDKSGLPSDRFSAERPEGSISTLTIQRTEQRDSAMYRCASSQGWGTEAFFGQGTRLTVV.

In this sample, this clone turned up a few times. The chain joins TRBV10-3 to TRBJ1-2; 12 bases are a match to TRBD1. V was clipped by 0 bases and J by 9 bases; unmatched bases: 2. CDR3 size: 14 residues. Per germline, CDR1 ENHRY and CDR2 SYGVKD. CDR3 amino acids: CAISESGTGGRYTF. DNA for the CDR3: TGTGCCATCAGTGAGTCGGGGACAGGGGGCCGCTACACCTTC.

This clone was counted between two and nine times. The J gene is TRBJ2-7, the V gene TRBV6-6; 7 nucleotides line up with TRBD2. V gave up 0 bases and J gave up 0 bases; unmatched junction bases: 2. Germline CDR1 MNHNY, CDR2 SVGAGI (reference sequence). This CDR3 region has 15 residues. CDR3 residues: CASSYSGGSSYEQYF. CDR3 DNA sequence: TGTGCCAGCAGTTACTCGGGGGGGAGCTCCTACGAGCAGTACTTC.

The gene calls are TRBV15 and TRBJ1-2, with 8 bases aligning to TRBD1. This CDR3 comprises 15 residues. Looked up from germline, CDR1 is LNHNV and CDR2 is YYDKDF (reference sequence). V lost 5 bases to trimming and J lost 0 bases; unmatched junction nucleotides: 5. The CDR3 is CATSGRTGSNYGYTF. The CDR3 DNA follows: TGTGCCACCAGCGGACGGACAGGGTCTAACTATGGCTACACCTTC.

This rearrangement joins TRBV30 to TRBJ2-2; the D gene is possibly TRBD2 (6 bases). Trimming cost V 4 bases and J 7 bases, with 19 bases left between them. CDR1 is GTSNPN and CDR2 is SVGIG in the germline V gene (reference sequence). The CDR3 has 15 amino acids. CDR3 residues: CAWNPGERIFGELFF. The CDR3 region has the DNA TGTGCCTGGAACCCGGGGGAGAGAATCTTCGGGGAGCTGTTTTTT.

V is TRBV5-1 and J is TRBJ2-1; weak D call: TRBD2 (6 bases). Germline CDR1 is SGHRS and CDR2 is YFSETQ. The germline V and J ends were trimmed by 4 bases and 5 bases, with 13 bases remaining between them. The CDR3 covers 14 residues. The CDR3 region has the DNA TGCGCCAGCAGCACCCGGGACTTAGACAATGAGCAGTTCTTC. Protein product: CASSTRDLDNEQFF.

The chain recombines TRBV6-5 with TRBJ2-6; D ambiguous. The CDR3 covers 14 residues. Germline values: CDR1 MNHEY, CDR2 SVGAGI. Trimming removed 5 bases from V and 0 bases from J, with 5 bases in between. For the CDR3, the DNA is TGTGCCAGCAGTGGCTCCTCTGGGGCCAACGTCCTGACTTTC. This translates into CASSGSSGANVLTF.

This clone was detected only a few times. V is TRBV7-9 and J is TRBJ2-7, with D hard to call. The V and J ends lost 0 bases and 9 bases respectively, with 6 bases between them. The CDR3 totals 11 residues. Looked up from germline, CDR1 is SEHNR and CDR2 is FQNEAQ (reference sequence). The CDR3, as DNA: TGTGCCAGCAGCTTAGCAGAAGGGCAGTACTTC. Its protein is CASSLAEGQYF.

The chain uses TRBV19 and TRBJ1-1; D might be TRBD1 (5 bases). Trimming removed 9 bases from V and 5 bases from J, with 16 bases in between. CDR3 size: 13 residues. Germline V gene sequence: CDR1 LNHDA, CDR2 SQIVND (reference sequence). In DNA, the CDR3 is TGTGCCAGCAACCTGCGCGGGGGGACTGAAGCTTTCTTT. It codes for CASNLRGGTEAFF.

The genes are TRBV7-2 and TRBJ1-1; possible D gene TRBD1, 6 bases. Trimming cost V 5 bases and J 4 bases, with 14 bases left between them. The CDR3 has 14 residues. Germline V gives CDR1 SGHTA, CDR2 FQGNSA. CDR3 DNA: TGTGCCAGCAGCCCAGGGGCGCGGGGCACTGAAGCTTTCTTT. Protein product: CASSPGARGTEAFF.

The chain links TRBV10-3 to TRBJ1-1; 9 nucleotides agree with TRBD1. Unmatched junction bases numbered 7, after V lost 10 bases and J lost 1 base. The V gene's germline CDR1 is ENHRY and CDR2 SYGVKD. The CDR3 loop spans 14 amino acids. The DNA for the CDR3 is TGTGCCACCGAACCGACAGGGGGGAACACTGAAGCTTTCTTT. This codes for CATEPTGGNTEAFF.

The chain has TRBV7-9 and TRBJ1-1, with D unresolved. CDR3 length equals 14 residues. Trimming removed 5 bases at V and 2 bases at J, with 12 bases between. Per germline, CDR1 SEHNR and CDR2 FQNEAQ (reference sequence). The DNA of the CDR3 is TGTGCCAGCAGCCCGACAATTCCTAACACTGAAGCTTTCTTT. Translation gives CASSPTIPNTEAFF.

This clone was seen only once. The genes are TRBV6-5 and TRBJ2-7, with 11 bases fitting TRBD1. There are 13 residues in the CDR3. V was clipped by 2 bases and J by 6 bases; unmatched bases: 0. Germline values: CDR1 MNHEY, CDR2 SVGAGI. As DNA, the CDR3 is TGTGCCAGCAGTTACGGGACAGGGGGCGAGCAGTACTTC. Translating it yields CASSYGTGGEQYF.

V is TRBV18 and J is TRBJ1-1; possible D gene TRBD1, 5 bases. The CDR3 loop spans 12 amino acids. Germline V CDR1 and CDR2: KGHSH, LQKENI. Trimming left V 1 base short and J 7 bases short, with 7 bases between. The CDR3: CASSPRDSEAFF. CDR3 in DNA: TGTGCCAGCTCACCACGCGACAGTGAAGCTTTCTTT.

The V and J genes are TRBV7-9 and TRBJ1-2; no definite D call. The V gene lost 2 bases and the J gene lost 5 bases, with 3 bases spanning the gap. Germline V lookup: CDR1 SEHNR, CDR2 FQNEAQ (reference sequence). The CDR3 extends over 11 amino acids. The CDR3: CASSLLYGYTF. Written as DNA, the CDR3 is TGTGCCAGCAGCTTATTGTATGGCTACACCTTC.

V gene TRBV6-1 combines with J gene TRBJ1-1, with TRBD1 as a possible D gene (6 bases). Trimming left V 3 bases short and J 4 bases short, with 12 bases between. CDR1 and CDR2 (germline): MNHNS, SASEGT. This CDR3 comprises 14 residues. CDR3 loop: CASSDRGASTEAFF. In nucleotides, the CDR3 is TGTGCCAGCAGTGATCGGGGGGCATCCACTGAAGCTTTCTTT.

The gene calls are TRBV7-2 and TRBJ2-2; 12 nucleotides match TRBD1. The CDR3 totals 18 residues. From germline, CDR1 is SGHTA and CDR2 FQGNSA. V gave up 5 bases and J gave up 2 bases; unmatched junction bases: 9. CDR3 bases: TGTGCCAGCAGCCCGAGGGGGACAGGGGGCTTAAACACCGGGGAGCTGTTTTTT. It encodes CASSPRGTGGLNTGELFF.

The rearrangement uses TRBV5-8 and TRBJ1-5; 11 nucleotides align to TRBD1. Germline CDR1 SGHTS, CDR2 YDEGEE. The length of the CDR3 is 17 residues. With 4 bases clipped from V and 4 bases from J, the junction kept 10 bases outside the gene matches. The CDR3 DNA reads as TGTGCCAGCAGCCCCCACCCCGGGACAGGGGGGAATCAGCCCCAGCATTTT. It specifies CASSPHPGTGGNQPQHF.

The chain joins TRBV18 to TRBJ2-7; 11 bases line up with TRBD2. CDR1 is KGHSH and CDR2 is LQKENI in the germline V gene. The CDR3 is 17 amino acids. J gave up 2 bases and V 0 bases, and 6 bases lay outside the gene matches. The CDR3 nucleotides read TGTGCCAGCTCACCACCCCTAGCGGGGGGTCGAACCTACGAGCAGTACTTC. It codes for CASSPPLAGGRTYEQYF.

The rearrangement links TRBV27 to TRBJ2-1, with D maybe TRBD2 (6 bases). Trimming removed 0 bases at V and 4 bases at J, with 16 bases between. The CDR3 is 17 amino acids. Looked up from germline, CDR1 is MNHEY and CDR2 is SMNVEV (reference sequence). The CDR3 is CASSLSGDSGPYNEQFF. Written as DNA, the CDR3 is TGTGCCAGCAGTTTATCGGGAGATAGCGGCCCTTACAATGAGCAGTTCTTC.

The chain combines TRBV10-3 with TRBJ2-5; 11 bases align to TRBD1. There are 14 residues in the CDR3. With V trimmed by 6 bases and J by 5 bases, 5 bases remained unmatched. CDR1 and CDR2 (germline): ENHRY, SYGVKD. The CDR3, as DNA: TGTGCCATCAGAAGAGGGACAGGGGGGGAGACCCAGTACTTC. This encodes CAIRRGTGGETQYF.

V gene TRBV6-1 combines with J gene TRBJ1-2, with D maybe TRBD1 (6 bases). Germline V gives CDR1 MNHNS, CDR2 SASEGT. The CDR3 runs 15 residues. The V gene lost 6 bases and the J gene lost 2 bases, with 16 bases spanning the gap. CDR3 in DNA: TGTGCCAGCAGCGAACAGGGAATCAGCAACTATGGCTACACCTTC. This encodes CASSEQGISNYGYTF.

The genes are TRBV6-5 and TRBJ2-7; maybe TRBD2 (5 bases). This CDR3 has 15 amino acids. V dropped 0 bases and J dropped 3 bases, with 12 bases sitting between them. Looked up from germline, CDR1 is MNHEY and CDR2 is SVGAGI. The CDR3, as DNA: TGTGCCAGCAGTTACTCCCACCTGGGGAGCTACGAGCAGTACTTC. This gives the protein CASSYSHLGSYEQYF.

Here the CDR3 reads CASKSGGTGELFF. In DNA, the CDR3 is TGTGCCAGCAAATCCGGGGGCACCGGGGAGCTGTTTTTT. The chain recombines TRBV28 with TRBJ2-2, with D maybe TRBD2 (6 bases). This CDR3 is 13 amino acids long. V was cut by 7 bases and J by 4 bases, with 10 bases left in between. Germline CDR1 and CDR2: MDHEN and SYDVKM.

This chain links TRBV6-4 with TRBJ2-7, with D possibly TRBD2 on 6 matching bases. Trimming stripped 8 bases from V and 5 bases from J, with 16 bases between. The CDR3 consists of 13 residues. Germline V gives CDR1 MRHNA, CDR2 SNTAGT. CDR3: CASRLEGSDEQYF. CDR3 nucleotide sequence: TGTGCCAGCCGCCTGGAGGGTAGCGACGAGCAGTACTTC.

V and J are TRBV20-1 and TRBJ1-2; D not resolved. The CDR3 length is 11 residues. From germline, CDR1 is DFQATT and CDR2 SNEGSKA (reference sequence). Trimming took 2 bases from V and 4 from J, leaving 5 bases between them. The CDR3, as DNA: TGCAGTGCTAGACCGGGCTATGGCTACACCTTC. It yields the protein CSARPGYGYTF.